Below are 5 T cell receptor beta chains sequenced from a single sample in a study of memory CD4+ T cells and cytomegalovirus serostatus. Clones were sequenced by immunoSEQ multiplex PCR, and TCRdb holds only the in-frame ones, with some missing. Here the sample spans some 30,000 clones, about three quarters being singletons. The sort gate was single viable CD3+CD4+CD8-CD45RO+ cells for memory CD4+ T cells. Sequencing was performed on memory CD4+ T cells from blood. The receptors originated from an adult in good health and CMV-seronegative. Some clones in this sample may be carry-over from other donors' samples.

The rearrangement uses TRBV29-1 and TRBJ2-3, with a possible D match to TRBD1 (5 bases). The CDR3 is 14 residues long. Germline V gene sequence: CDR1 SQVTM, CDR2 ANQGSEA. V lost 3 bases and J 3 bases, leaving 13 bases between the germline ends. The DNA of the CDR3 is TGCAGCGTTGACCCGACCCCAGGGACAGATACGCAGTATTTT. Its translation is CSVDPTPGTDTQYF.

This clone appeared a few times. The chain couples TRBV14 to TRBJ2-5, with D tentatively TRBD2 (6 bases). The CDR3 contains 14 residues. The germline V gene has CDR1 SGHDN and CDR2 FVKESK. The V and J ends lost 4 bases and 4 bases respectively, with 13 bases between them. CDR3 sequence: CASSLGRRGETQYF. DNA of the CDR3: TGTGCCAGCAGCCTGGGACGGCGGGGAGAGACCCAGTACTTC.

The V gene is TRBV11-3, the J gene TRBJ1-4; D gene ambiguous. CDR3 length: 15 amino acids. V was trimmed by 5 bases and J by 5 bases, leaving 15 bases between them. CDR1 and CDR2 from the germline V gene are SGHNT and YENEEA. CDR3: CASSQDAGYNEKLFF. CDR3 DNA: TGTGCCAGCAGCCAAGATGCGGGGTACAATGAAAAACTGTTTTTT.

With regard to this clone: At the DNA level, this CDR3 is encoded by other sequences in the same sample as well. The gene calls are TRBV28 and TRBJ2-3; D ambiguous. The CDR3 has 12 residues. Trimming shortened V by 7 bases and J by 0 bases, and 5 bases separated the two germline ends. In germline, CDR1 is MDHEN, CDR2 SYDVKM. The CDR3: CASTDSTDTQYF. CDR3 coding DNA: TGTGCCAGCACAGATAGCACAGATACGCAGTATTTT.

This clone came up a few times. The chain couples TRBV28 to TRBJ2-3, with TRBD2 as a possible D gene (7 bases). Trimming removed 5 bases at V and 11 bases at J, with 23 bases between. This CDR3 has 15 residues. The germline gives CDR1 MDHEN, CDR2 SYDVKM. The CDR3 loop is CASSPQPNTGRGQYF. CDR3 nucleotide sequence: TGTGCCAGCAGTCCGCAACCGAACACAGGGAGGGGGCAGTATTTT.